Listed here are 28 T cell receptor beta chains from one sample, sequenced in a study of CD8+CD57+ T cells in acquired aplastic anemia. The patients chosen for sequencing had shown expansion of CD8+CD57+ cells (detected by flow cytometry). Genomic DNA, serving as template, underwent TCR beta VDJ and CDR3 profiling. MiXCR, applied by TCRdb to the reads, yields one record per CDR3 protein. The data hold under 250,000 distinct CDR3 sequences, with 65% observed a single time. Sequenced sample: sorted CD4+, CD8+, or CD8+CD57+ T cells (not recorded which) from PBMCs. These receptors originate from a human donor with aplastic anemia.

The genes are TRBV12-3 or TRBV12-4 and TRBJ1-2; D is uncertain. The V and J ends lost 4 bases and 4 bases respectively, with 4 bases between them. The CDR3 covers 11 residues. CDR3 region: CASSSLYGYTF. The CDR3 nucleotides are TGTGCCAGCAGTTCTCTCTATGGCTACACCTTC.

In regard to this clonotype: At one end the junction does not follow the germline gene, possibly because of a read error. The chain is built from TRBV15 and TRBJ2-6; tentative D call: TRBD1 (5 bases). The CDR3 is 16 amino acids. Germline V gives CDR1 LNHNV, CDR2 YYDKDF (reference sequence). The CDR3: CATLSPFGSGANALTF. In DNA form, the CDR3 reads TGTGCCACACTTTCTCCCTTTGGCTCTGGGGCCAACGCCCTGACTTTC.

V and J are TRBV7-2 and TRBJ2-3, with D possibly matching TRBD2 (7 bases). The V gene lost 2 bases and the J gene lost 2 bases, with 14 bases spanning the gap. The CDR3 consists of 16 residues. Germline values: CDR1 SGHTA, CDR2 FQGNSA. The CDR3 DNA reads as TGTGCCAGCAGCTTAACGGCGGGGGCTTACACAGATACGCAGTATTTT. Protein: CASSLTAGAYTDTQYF.

This chain joins TRBV19 and TRBJ2-5; TRBD1 agrees at 9 bases. J was trimmed by 2 bases and V by 4 bases; bases with no gene match: 5. Germline CDR1 reads LNHDA; CDR2 reads SQIVND (reference sequence). This CDR3 has 15 residues. The CDR3 nucleotides are TGTGCCAGTAGTACGCCGGGACAGGGACAAGAGACCCAGTACTTC. It is translated as CASSTPGQGQETQYF.

The chain recombines TRBV2 with TRBJ1-1; 9 nucleotides align to TRBD1. From germline, CDR1 is SNHLY and CDR2 FYNNEI. The CDR3 runs to 13 residues. V dropped 6 bases and J dropped 4; count of bases not matched to a gene: 3. The CDR3 bases are TGTGCCAGCAGGGTGACAGGGGGCACTGAAGCTTTCTTT. Its protein is CASRVTGGTEAFF.

A single count supports this clonotype. The junction does not match germline at one end; this may be a read error. The chain is built from TRBV15 and TRBJ1-1; 12 bases match TRBD1. CDR1 and CDR2 from the germline V gene are LNHNV and YYDKDF (reference sequence). This CDR3 contains 18 residues. DNA of the CDR3: TGTGCCATCAGCAGACCATTTCCGGGACAGGGGGCGACAACTGAAACTTTCTTT. Encoded protein: CAISRPFPGQGATTETFF.

This chain uses TRBV4-1 with TRBJ1-6; perhaps TRBD1 as D (6 bases). The germline V gene encodes CDR1 MGHRA and CDR2 YSYEKL. CDR3 size: 15 residues. With 1 base removed from V and 7 bases from J, the gap between germline ends came to 11 bases. CDR3 in DNA: TGCGCCAGCAGCCAAGTTCCAGGGGTCAATTCACCCCTCCACTTT. Amino acid sequence: CASSQVPGVNSPLHF.

The chain is built from TRBV7-8 and TRBJ1-1; D gene unclear. The V and J ends lost 1 base and 1 base respectively, with 7 bases between them. The CDR3 is 14 residues long. Germline CDR1 SGHVS, CDR2 FQNEAQ. The CDR3 nucleotides read TGTGCCAGCAGCTTAGTGTTCGGGAACACTGAAGCTTTCTTT. Translated: CASSLVFGNTEAFF.

This clonotype was seen only a few times. V usage is TRBV7-3 and J usage is TRBJ2-7; perhaps TRBD1 as D (5 bases). This CDR3 has 13 residues. Germline CDR1 is SGHTA and CDR2 is FQGTGA. The V and J ends lost 6 bases and 4 bases respectively, with 13 bases between them. The DNA of the CDR3 is TGTGCCAGCAGTAAAGTAGGGGTATACGAGCAGTACTTC. Its translation: CASSKVGVYEQYF.

This chain joins TRBV20-1 and TRBJ2-5, with D unclear. V was cut by 0 bases and J by 3 bases, with 14 bases left in between. The CDR3 is made up of 15 amino acids. Germline assignment: CDR1 DFQATT and CDR2 SNEGSKA (reference sequence). CDR3 DNA sequence: TGCAGTGCTAGAGAAGCAGATACTCAGGAAGAGACCCAGTACTTC. This gives the protein CSAREADTQEETQYF.

V and J are TRBV19 and TRBJ2-4, with D possibly matching TRBD2 (5 bases). The CDR3 is made up of 15 amino acids. The V end was cut by 4 bases, the J end by 2 bases, with 12 bases between. CDR1 is LNHDA and CDR2 is SQIVND in the germline V gene (reference sequence). The CDR3: CASSTGFGTKNIQYF. CDR3 DNA sequence: TGTGCCAGTAGTACGGGATTTGGGACCAAAAACATTCAGTACTTC.

The V and J genes are TRBV29-1 and TRBJ2-1; D may be TRBD2 (5 bases). V dropped 6 bases and J dropped 4 bases, with 16 bases sitting between them. Germline loops: CDR1 SQVTM, CDR2 ANQGSEA. The CDR3 is made up of 14 amino acids. CDR3 loop: CSVRTPGEYNEQFF. For the CDR3, the DNA is TGCAGCGTACGTACCCCCGGGGAATACAATGAGCAGTTCTTC.

Concerning this clonotype itself: Its ends do not fully match the called genes, so a read error is possible. This chain uses TRBV20-1 with TRBJ2-1; 12 positions match TRBD2. The CDR3 extends over 14 amino acids. Germline values: CDR1 DFQATT, CDR2 SNEGSKA (reference sequence). The CDR3 DNA is TGCAGTGCTATCCCTAGCGGGAGGGTGGGTGAGCAATTCTTC. Amino acids: CSAIPSGRVGEQFF.

This chain uses TRBV20-1 with TRBJ2-4; D possibly corresponds to TRBD2 (5 bases). This CDR3 contains 13 residues. Looked up from germline, CDR1 is DFQATT and CDR2 is SNEGSKA (reference sequence). Trimming took off 1 base at V and 10 bases at J, with 14 bases between the two ends. The CDR3 DNA reads TGCAGTGCTAGAGGCAGACGGCCGGGGATTCAGTACTTC. This codes for CSARGRRPGIQYF.

The V call is TRBV5-1, the J call TRBJ2-2; D call uncertain. CDR3 length equals 13 residues. CDR1 is SGHRS, CDR2 YFSETQ, per germline. Trimming took 6 bases from V and 3 from J, leaving 9 bases between them. DNA for the CDR3: TGCGCCAGCACCACCGCGGACACCGGGGAGCTGTTTTTT. It codes for CASTTADTGELFF.

The chain uses TRBV10-3 and TRBJ2-2, with D hard to call. V shed 10 bases and J shed 3 bases, with 6 bases lying between them. The CDR3 is 11 amino acids. The germline gives CDR1 ENHRY, CDR2 SYGVKD. CDR3 protein: CATMDTGELFF. The CDR3, as DNA: TGTGCCACCATGGACACCGGGGAGCTGTTTTTT.

The gene calls are TRBV20-1 and TRBJ2-3, with TRBD2 matching over 12 bases. The CDR3 has 14 amino acids. Germline CDR1 DFQATT, CDR2 SNEGSKA (reference sequence). With V trimmed by 6 bases and J by 5 bases, 6 bases remained unmatched. DNA for the CDR3: TGCAGTGCCGTACTAGCGGGGGGACGAGATACGCAGTATTTT. It codes for CSAVLAGGRDTQYF.

This chain connects TRBV7-2 to TRBJ2-5; 9 nucleotides line up with TRBD2. Losses at the gene ends were 1 base for V and 3 bases for J; bases not matched to a gene: 18. Germline V lookup: CDR1 SGHTA, CDR2 FQGNSA. This CDR3 contains 20 residues. The CDR3 region has the DNA TGTGCCAGCAGCTTAGGGTTGGGTGCCATAGCGGGGGCGTTAAAAGAGACCCAGTACTTC. Its protein product is CASSLGLGAIAGALKETQYF.

V and J are TRBV15 and TRBJ2-7, with D perhaps matching TRBD1 (6 bases). V was clipped by 3 bases and J by 3 bases, with 6 bases between them. CDR3 length: 12 residues. Germline-derived CDR1 and CDR2 are LNHNV and YYDKDF (reference sequence). CDR3 sequence reads: CATSSRGYEQYF. The CDR3 nucleotides read TGTGCCACCAGCAGCAGGGGCTACGAGCAGTACTTC.

V gene TRBV6-5 combines with J gene TRBJ2-5, with D maybe TRBD2 (6 bases). The CDR3 contains 14 residues. Per the germline V gene, CDR1 is MNHEY and CDR2 is SVGAGI. V was shortened by 4 bases and J by 6 bases, with 15 bases between the two germline ends. The CDR3 reads CASSWDSEVKTQYF. The CDR3 bases are TGTGCCAGCAGTTGGGACTCAGAGGTAAAGACCCAGTACTTC.

The gene calls are TRBV24-1 and TRBJ1-2; the D is unclear. CDR3 length equals 11 residues. Germline CDR1 KGHDR, CDR2 SFDVKD. V lost 6 bases and J lost 4, with 5 bases in between. This chain's CDR3 is CATSSGYGYTF. The CDR3 coding sequence is TGTGCCACCAGTAGCGGCTATGGCTACACCTTC.

This clonotype was seen more than once but under ten times. The chain uses TRBV6-5 and TRBJ2-7; 9 bases line up with TRBD1. Germline CDR1 and CDR2: MNHEY and SVGAGI. The CDR3 is 14 residues long. V was pared by 4 bases and J by 2 bases, with 3 bases of the junction left unmatched. The chain's CDR3 is CASSWDRDAYEQYF. The CDR3 bases are TGTGCCAGCAGTTGGGACAGGGATGCCTACGAGCAGTACTTC.

This clonotype came up many times. The chain recombines TRBV4-1 with TRBJ2-3; D remains ambiguous. The CDR3 covers 12 residues. The germline V gene has CDR1 MGHRA and CDR2 YSYEKL. The germline V and J ends were trimmed by 8 bases and 6 bases, with 12 bases remaining between them. CDR3 DNA sequence: TGCGCCAGCGGCTGGGATTGGGATACGCAGTATTTT. Its translation: CASGWDWDTQYF.

The sample holds a few counts of this clonotype. A much more abundant neighbour one base away suggests this may be a read error. The rearrangement joins TRBV12-5 to TRBJ2-7; weak D call: TRBD1 (5 bases). The CDR3 is made up of 13 amino acids. The germline gives CDR1 LGHNT, CDR2 FRNRAP. Here the CDR3 DNA reads TGTGCTAGTGGTTTGGTTACAGGTTACGAGCGGTACTTC. Its protein is CASGLVTGYERYF.

This chain links TRBV12-3 or TRBV12-4 with TRBJ2-7; 9 bases agree with TRBD1. J lost 3 bases, V lost 6 bases, and 3 bases had no gene match. The CDR3 runs 13 residues. CDR3 region: CASRETGGYEQYF. As DNA, the CDR3 is TGTGCCAGCAGGGAGACAGGGGGCTACGAGCAGTACTTC.

The chain employs TRBV10-1 and TRBJ1-6, with a weak D call TRBD1 (5 bases). In germline, CDR1 is WNHNN, CDR2 SYGVQD (reference sequence). Trimming stripped 7 bases from V and 11 bases from J, with 15 bases between. CDR3 length equals 13 residues. The CDR3 reads CASKGRQSAPLHF. The CDR3 region has the DNA TGCGCCAGCAAGGGACGACAATCGGCACCCCTCCACTTT.

The V call is TRBV24-1, the J call TRBJ2-5, with 9 bases identical to TRBD1. This CDR3 is 15 amino acids long. The V segment lost 4 bases and the J segment 4 bases; nucleotides outside the gene matches: 6. Germline V CDR1 and CDR2: KGHDR, SFDVKD. CDR3 sequence reads: CATSESGQGRETQYF. Here the CDR3 DNA reads TGTGCCACCAGTGAATCGGGACAGGGCCGAGAGACCCAGTACTTC.

The chain employs TRBV2 and TRBJ1-6; D gene uncertain. The CDR3 extends over 14 amino acids. Per germline, CDR1 SNHLY and CDR2 FYNNEI. V gave up 7 bases and J gave up 5 bases, with 12 bases separating them. The CDR3 here is CASTLTINNSPLHF. Here the CDR3 DNA reads TGTGCCAGCACCTTAACCATAAATAATTCACCCCTCCACTTT.